These 10 T cell receptor beta chains were sequenced from one sample in a study of cytomegalovirus exposure and HLA in healthy donors. Primers for the PCR totalled 60 Vbeta and 13 Jbeta. Data came from immunoSEQ multiplex PCR; TCRdb stores just in-frame clones and leaves some out. The sample shows around 110,000 clones, approximately 70% of them seen only once. Material for sequencing was PBMCs. The origin of the receptors is a woman aged 40 to 49 in good health and CMV-seropositive.

This clone appeared a few times. This CDR3 reads CASSEVSHQPQHF. The CDR3 bases are TGTGCCAGCAGTGAAGTTAGTCACCAGCCCCAGCATTTT. This sequence joins TRBV6-5 and TRBJ1-5; D gene uncertain. V lost 5 bases, J lost 7 bases, and 12 bases lay in between. There are 13 residues in the CDR3. Per germline, CDR1 MNHEY and CDR2 SVGAGI.

This chain joins TRBV25-1 and TRBJ2-7; D might be TRBD1 (6 bases). CDR3 size: 17 residues. Germline values: CDR1 MGHDK, CDR2 SYGVNS. Trimming took 1 base from V and 6 from J, leaving 22 bases between them. The CDR3 bases are TGTGCCAGCAGTGAATTCGGTCAGGGGTCCCCCCTCGTCGAGCAGTACTTC. This encodes CASSEFGQGSPLVEQYF.

About this clone itself: One end of the junction is discordant with germline, which a read error may explain. In DNA, the CDR3 is TGTGCCAGCAGCTTTACCCGGGACAAGCACTTC. It specifies CASSFTRDKHF. The chain carries TRBV7-9 and TRBJ2-7, with D possibly being TRBD1 (6 bases). Germline CDR1 SEHNR, CDR2 FQNEAQ (reference sequence). This CDR3 spans 11 amino acids.

CDR3 coding DNA: TGTGCCAGCAGTGAAAACCCAGGGGGCCACACTGAAGCTTTCTTT. As protein: CASSENPGGHTEAFF. The chain uses TRBV28 and TRBJ1-1, with 8 bases matching TRBD1. This CDR3 contains 15 residues. From germline, CDR1 is MDHEN and CDR2 SYDVKM. With 5 bases clipped from V and 3 bases from J, the junction kept 8 bases outside the gene matches.

This chain joins TRBV29-1 and TRBJ2-2; 16 bases map to TRBD2. Unmatched junction bases numbered 6, after V lost 6 bases and J lost 5 bases. The CDR3 sequence is 16 residues long. From germline, CDR1 is SQVTM and CDR2 ANQGSEA. CDR3 residues: CSVEGLAGGYTGELFF. The CDR3 DNA reads as TGCAGCGTCGAGGGACTAGCGGGAGGGTATACCGGGGAGCTGTTTTTT.

The chain has TRBV28 and TRBJ1-2; D is undetermined. V lost 5 bases to trimming and J lost 2 bases, with 12 bases between them. Per the germline V gene, CDR1 is MDHEN and CDR2 is SYDVKM. This CDR3 is built from 14 residues. CDR3 region: CASSPGRANYGYTF. The CDR3 nucleotides read TGTGCCAGCAGTCCCGGGCGGGCGAACTATGGCTACACCTTC.

V is TRBV6-5 and J is TRBJ1-4; a weak D match, TRBD1 (6 bases). V gave up 5 bases and J gave up 4 bases, with 14 bases separating them. Germline V CDR1 and CDR2: MNHEY, SVGAGI. CDR3 size: 15 residues. The CDR3 here is CASSTLQGINEKLFF. DNA for the CDR3: TGTGCCAGCAGTACCCTACAGGGCATTAATGAAAAACTGTTTTTT.

The genes are TRBV5-5 and TRBJ2-7; possibly TRBD1 for D (6 bases). This CDR3 comprises 15 residues. Germline V CDR1 and CDR2: SGHKS, YYEKEE (reference sequence). Trimming took 0 bases from V and 2 from J, leaving 12 bases between them. CDR3 residues: CASSLVQGSPYEQYF. CDR3 DNA sequence: TGTGCCAGCAGCTTGGTACAGGGCTCGCCCTACGAGCAGTACTTC.

The rearrangement links TRBV14 to TRBJ2-7; the D gene is possibly TRBD1 (5 bases). From germline, CDR1 is SGHDN and CDR2 FVKESK. This CDR3 spans 14 amino acids. V was trimmed by 4 bases and J by 3 bases, leaving 13 bases between them. CDR3: CASSLIPGFYEQYF. The CDR3 DNA reads TGTGCCAGCAGCCTTATACCAGGGTTCTACGAGCAGTACTTC.

The gene calls are TRBV4-2 and TRBJ2-2, with D possibly matching TRBD1 (6 bases). The V and J ends lost 4 bases and 6 bases respectively, with 18 bases between them. Germline CDR1 LGHNA, CDR2 YNFKEQ. The CDR3 runs to 16 residues. The CDR3 nucleotides are TGTGCCAGCAGCCGAGAAACGACAGGACCTGCCGGGGAGCTGTTTTTT. It is translated as CASSRETTGPAGELFF.